This TCR beta chain was obtained from a study of spatial heterogeneity in lung cancer. Study at large: Untreated early-stage non-small cell lung cancer patients, roughly 72 in total, were the donors. Sequencing of follow-up PBMC samples took place when they were available, at a median of approximately two years after resection.

Germline V gene sequence: CDR1 KGHSH, CDR2 LQKENI. The V gene lost 4 bases and the J gene lost 2 bases, with 24 bases spanning the gap. The CDR3 spans 19 residues. Points from the study as a whole: Ubiquitous expanded tumor TCRs surfaced in blood more at resection than they did at follow-up.

As for time point: blood at routine non-recurrence follow-up after resection. No cell sorting; template was whole RNA from tumor, lung tissue or PBMC. Single TCR cDNA molecules each had their own unique molecular identifier. One entry per CDR3 protein results from TCRdb running MiXCR on the 5' RACE reads. The repertoire includes under 30,000 distinct CDR3 sequences, about 6% of them detected once, and around a fifth sits in the top ten. This clonotype showed up just a few times. As yet, its antigen is unknown. The receptor was isolated from a male donor with early-stage non-small cell lung cancer. J is TRBJ2-4 and V is TRBV18, with D maybe TRBD1 (6 bases). Source: PBMCs, taken at follow-up. The CDR3 DNA reads as TGTGCCAGCTCACTACAACGCCTCAGTGGGGGCTCGTCCAAAAACATTCAGTACTTC. It encodes CASSLQRLSGGSSKNIQYF.